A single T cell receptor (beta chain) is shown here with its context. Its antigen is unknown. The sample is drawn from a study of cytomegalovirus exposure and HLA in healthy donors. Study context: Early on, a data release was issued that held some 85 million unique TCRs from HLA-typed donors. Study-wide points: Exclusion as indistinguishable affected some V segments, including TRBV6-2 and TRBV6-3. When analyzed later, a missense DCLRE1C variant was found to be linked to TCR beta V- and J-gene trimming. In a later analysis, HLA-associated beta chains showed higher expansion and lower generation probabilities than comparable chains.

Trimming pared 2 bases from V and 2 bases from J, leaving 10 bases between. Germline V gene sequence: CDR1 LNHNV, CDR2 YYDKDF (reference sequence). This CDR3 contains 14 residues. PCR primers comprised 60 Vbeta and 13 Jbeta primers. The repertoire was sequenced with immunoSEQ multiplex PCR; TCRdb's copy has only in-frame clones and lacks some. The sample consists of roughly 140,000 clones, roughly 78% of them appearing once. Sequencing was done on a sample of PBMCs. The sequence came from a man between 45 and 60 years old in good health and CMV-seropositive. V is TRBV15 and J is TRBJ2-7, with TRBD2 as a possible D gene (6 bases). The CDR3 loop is CATSRTGEAYEQYF. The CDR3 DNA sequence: TGTGCCACCAGCAGAACGGGAGAGGCCTACGAGCAGTACTTC.